A selection of T cell receptor beta chains follows, all from one sample in a study of regulatory T cells in long-lasting Graves disease. TCRdb re-called the multiplex PCR reads through MiXCR, storing one row per CDR3 protein. The data show about 460,000 distinct CDR3 sequences, approximately 23% seen once. The starting material was peripheral blood mononuclear cells (PBMCs), obtained when the disease was refractory, from a patient treated with antithyroid drugs. The receptors here all came from a female donor with Graves disease. Both conserved end residues are trimmed from each CDR3.

13 | TRBV28 | ASSLRTSGRDEQF
11 | TRBV5-1 | ASSGPGNSPLH
8 | TRBV30 | AWKQEQAF
13 | TRBV19 | ASSRPAGRHTEAF
13 | TRBV7-2 | ASSLPLAGNTEAY
14 | TRBV20-1 | SARPGTGTSRYEQY
13 | TRBV15 | ATSRGRQLNTEAF
14 | TRBV4-2 | ASSQVGQGSTDTQY
9 | TRBV20-1 | SAATSGGYT
12 | TRBV28 | ASSFSGIQAKQY
16 | TRBV7-2 | ASSLLGTGTFSNQPQH
13 | TRBV12-3/TRBV12-4 | ASSRGQGDTDTQY
13 | TRBV14 | ARVTDAPNTGELF
12 | TRBV10-3 | AISTGTDLYGYT